A single sample gave rise to the 16 T cell receptor beta chains below, sequenced in a study of T cells after yellow fever vaccination. TCRdb recomputed calls from the 5' RACE reads with MiXCR, one row per CDR3 protein. The sample has more than 450,000 distinct CDR3 sequences, 21% seen once. The sequenced sample was PBMCs, obtained less than 25 days after the first yellow fever vaccination. These receptors were collected from a young man who received the YFV17D yellow fever vaccine.

This sequence joins TRBV7-8 and TRBJ2-7, with 8 bases that match TRBD1. From germline, CDR1 is SGHVS and CDR2 FQNEAQ. The CDR3 is made up of 15 amino acids. Trimming cost V 0 bases and J 5 bases; bases outside gene matches: 6. In DNA, the CDR3 is TGTGCCAGCAGCTTAGCACTACAGGGGGTTCACGAGCAGTACTTC. Its translation is CASSLALQGVHEQYF.

There are a few counts of this clonotype. The genes are TRBV20-1 and TRBJ2-2; 9 nucleotides agree with TRBD1. The V gene's germline CDR1 is DFQATT and CDR2 SNEGSKA (reference sequence). The junction had 10 bases not matched to a gene; V was cut back by 1 base and J by 4 bases. The CDR3 is 17 amino acids. In nucleotides, the CDR3 is TGCAGTGCTAGAGCCTTCGACCCACAGGGGGCCACCGGGGAGCTGTTTTTT. Translated, it gives CSARAFDPQGATGELFF.

This chain joins TRBV20-1 and TRBJ1-4; unclear D gene. CDR1 DFQATT and CDR2 SNEGSKA come from the germline V gene (reference sequence). The CDR3 length is 12 residues. V was trimmed by 4 bases and J by 8 bases, leaving 11 bases between them. The CDR3 here is CSATLLGEKLFF. The CDR3, as DNA: TGCAGTGCTACCCTTTTGGGGGAAAAACTGTTTTTT.

This chain joins TRBV12-3 or TRBV12-4 and TRBJ2-3, with no clear D. V shed 4 bases and J shed 8 bases, with 10 bases lying between them. This CDR3 spans 12 amino acids. Here the CDR3 reads CASSSPLGTQYF. CDR3 in DNA: TGTGCCAGCAGTTCCCCCCTGGGTACGCAGTATTTT.

The CDR3: CASLKRGLNTEAFF. CDR3 nucleotide sequence: TGTGCCAGCCTTAAGAGGGGATTGAACACTGAAGCTTTCTTT. V is TRBV28 and J is TRBJ1-1; the D gene is possibly TRBD1 (5 bases). CDR1 and CDR2 from the germline V gene are MDHEN and SYDVKM. V gave up 8 bases and J gave up 0 bases, with 13 bases separating them. The CDR3 totals 14 residues.

This clonotype has more than one count but fewer than ten. V and J are TRBV5-5 and TRBJ2-1; 10 positions match TRBD1. The CDR3 spans 15 residues. CDR1 and CDR2 from the germline V gene are SGHKS and YYEKEE (reference sequence). Losses at the gene ends were 4 bases for V and 7 bases for J; bases not matched to a gene: 8. The CDR3 protein is CASSPWTGGTNEQFF. The DNA of the CDR3 is TGTGCCAGCAGCCCCTGGACAGGGGGTACGAATGAGCAGTTCTTC.

This clonotype came up a few times. The CDR3 coding sequence is TGTGCCAGCAGCTGGAGACTAGCGGGGGAAGAGACCCAGTACTTC. This sequence encodes CASSWRLAGEETQYF. The chain recombines TRBV7-2 with TRBJ2-5; 12 bases line up with TRBD2. The CDR3 is 15 amino acids. The junction had 3 bases not matched to a gene; V was cut back by 4 bases and J by 3 bases. The V gene's germline CDR1 is SGHTA and CDR2 FQGNSA.

The V call is TRBV29-1, the J call TRBJ1-1; 7 bases align to TRBD1. The CDR3 loop spans 11 amino acids. In germline, CDR1 is SQVTM, CDR2 ANQGSEA. CDR3 loop: CKTGLDTEAFF. DNA for the CDR3: TGCAAGACAGGGCTGGACACTGAAGCTTTCTTT.

In this sample, this clonotype turned up a few times. V is TRBV5-1 and J is TRBJ1-3, with D unclear. Per the germline V gene, CDR1 is SGHRS and CDR2 is YFSETQ. This CDR3 has 15 residues. V was cut by 3 bases and J by 1 base, with 11 bases left in between. As DNA, the CDR3 is TGCGCCAGCAGCTCCCGTGGGGAATCTGGAAACACCATATATTTT. As protein: CASSSRGESGNTIYF.

This clonotype has a count of ten or more. The chain is built from TRBV5-1 and TRBJ1-6, with D perhaps TRBD1 (5 bases). Germline assignment: CDR1 SGHRS and CDR2 YFSETQ. The V and J ends lost 1 base and 7 bases respectively, with 12 bases between them. The CDR3 extends over 15 amino acids. CDR3 sequence reads: CASSLYGGENSPLHF. The CDR3, as DNA: TGCGCCAGCAGCTTGTATGGGGGAGAGAATTCACCCCTCCACTTT.

This clonotype has just a few counts. This chain uses TRBV7-8 with TRBJ1-6; a possible D gene is TRBD1 (5 bases). The CDR3 loop spans 15 amino acids. Germline lookup yields CDR1 SGHVS and CDR2 FQNEAQ. Trimming left V 5 bases short and J 7 bases short, with 15 bases between. The CDR3 here is CASSPLRQTNSPLHF. CDR3 coding DNA: TGTGCCAGCAGCCCACTAAGACAGACCAATTCACCCCTCCACTTT.

Regarding this clonotype: A clone one base away is much larger, so this may be a read error. The chain is built from TRBV9 and TRBJ2-2; D is ambiguous. The ends were cut back, 2 bases at V and 6 bases at J, with 2 bases in the middle. CDR1 and CDR2 from the germline V gene are SGDLS and YYNGEE. This CDR3 spans 11 amino acids. The CDR3: CASSVAGELFF. CDR3 DNA sequence: TGTGCCAGCAGCGTCGCCGGGGAGCTGTTTTTT.

This clonotype was found a few times. This chain uses TRBV4-3 with TRBJ1-1, with TRBD1 identical over 7 bases. This CDR3 has 13 residues. After removal of 1 base from V and 7 bases from J, the junction contained 3 bases not matched to a gene. Germline CDR1 and CDR2: LGHNA and YSLEER. In DNA form, the CDR3 reads TGCGCCAGCAGCCAAGCCCAGGGGGTTGAAGCTTTCTTT. Translation: CASSQAQGVEAFF.

There are a few counts of this clonotype. The V gene is TRBV6-2 or TRBV6-3, the J gene TRBJ2-1; 9 nucleotides line up with TRBD2. Germline assignment: CDR1 MNHEY and CDR2 SVGEGT. The CDR3 runs to 16 residues. The V segment lost 0 bases and the J segment 12 bases; nucleotides outside the gene matches: 12. CDR3 nucleotide sequence: TGTGCCAGCAGTTACTCGTCTGAGCGGGGGGTTCGTGGGCAGTTCTTC. This gives the protein CASSYSSERGVRGQFF.

The chain is built from TRBV7-2 and TRBJ1-5, with D perhaps TRBD1 (6 bases). CDR3 length: 16 residues. Germline V CDR1 and CDR2: SGHTA, FQGNSA. V dropped 1 base and J dropped 5 bases, with 15 bases sitting between them. The CDR3 nucleotides read TGTGCCAGCAGCTTAGTAGGGGGTGGAGGGGATCAGCCCCAGCATTTT. The encoded protein is CASSLVGGGGDQPQHF.

The chain couples TRBV20-1 to TRBJ1-5; 7 bases match TRBD1. The ends lost 5 bases at V and 7 bases at J; junction bases unmatched: 11. CDR1 DFQATT and CDR2 SNEGSKA come from the germline V gene (reference sequence). The CDR3 extends over 14 amino acids. CDR3 DNA: TGCAGTGCTGTATCAGACAGGGACGTACAGCCCCAGCATTTT. This encodes CSAVSDRDVQPQHF.